The 14 T cell receptor beta chains below were found in one sample sequenced in a study of T-cell memory formation after mild COVID-19. From the 5' RACE reads, TCRdb called clonotypes with MiXCR, one entry per CDR3 protein. The profile covers around 250,000 distinct CDR3 sequences, with roughly 14% appearing a single time and around 2% taken by the ten largest. Sequences were obtained from PBMCs or a T cell subset sorted from them (not recorded which). These receptor sequences come from an adult woman who had mild COVID-19 (a few samples of this study predate the infection). Cell type and time point are not known.

This clonotype has only a few counts. This chain joins TRBV3-1 and TRBJ2-7; D not certain. Germline CDR1 reads LGHDT; CDR2 reads YNNKEL (reference sequence). Trimming removed 4 bases at V and 1 base at J, with 5 bases between. This CDR3 has 12 residues. The CDR3 DNA reads as TGTGCCAGCAGCCCCCAATCCTACGAGCAGTACTTC. It is translated as CASSPQSYEQYF.

Only a few counts were recorded for this clonotype. The J gene is TRBJ2-3, the V gene TRBV5-1, with 7 bases aligning to TRBD1. After removal of 0 bases from V and 0 bases from J, the junction contained 10 bases not matched to a gene. The CDR3 totals 18 residues. Per the germline V gene, CDR1 is SGHRS and CDR2 is YFSETQ. CDR3 residues: CASSLGPEGAGSTDTQYF. The CDR3 DNA reads as TGCGCCAGCAGCTTGGGCCCTGAGGGGGCCGGGAGCACAGATACGCAGTATTTT.

This rearrangement joins TRBV4-1 to TRBJ1-2, with TRBD1 as a possible D gene (5 bases). The CDR3 has 15 residues. V lost 0 bases to trimming and J lost 8 bases, with 16 bases between them. Germline V CDR1 and CDR2: MGHRA, YSYEKL. The CDR3 DNA reads TGCGCCAGCAGCCAAGATCGGCAGGGACTCTACGGCTACACCTTC. It specifies CASSQDRQGLYGYTF.

V gene TRBV7-8 combines with J gene TRBJ1-6; D ambiguous. The germline V gene has CDR1 SGHVS and CDR2 FQNEAQ. This CDR3 is built from 13 residues. The germline V and J ends were trimmed by 1 base and 8 bases, with 6 bases remaining between them. The CDR3 protein is CASSLGWDSPLHF. The CDR3 DNA follows: TGTGCCAGCAGCTTAGGGTGGGATTCACCCCTCCACTTT.

Ten or more counts support this clonotype. The J gene is TRBJ1-2, the V gene TRBV27; TRBD1 matches at 8 bases. Germline V lookup: CDR1 MNHEY, CDR2 SMNVEV (reference sequence). This CDR3 contains 14 residues. J was trimmed by 4 bases and V by 5 bases; bases with no gene match: 6. The CDR3 region has the DNA TGTGCCAGCAGTCCCCTGGACAGGGCCTATGGCTACACCTTC. As protein: CASSPLDRAYGYTF.

The CDR3 spells CASSPDRGGNTEAFF. The CDR3, as DNA: TGTGCCAGCAGTCCGGACAGGGGGGGAAACACTGAAGCTTTCTTT. V and J are TRBV6-5 and TRBJ1-1; 10 nucleotides line up with TRBD1. The CDR3 extends over 15 amino acids. Germline V lookup: CDR1 MNHEY, CDR2 SVGAGI. The trim removed 5 bases at V and 2 bases at J, leaving 5 bases unmatched.

The chain combines TRBV5-1 with TRBJ2-3; possible D gene TRBD1, 6 bases. Germline CDR1 is SGHRS and CDR2 is YFSETQ. The CDR3 is made up of 15 amino acids. Trimming took off 0 bases at V and 2 bases at J, with 10 bases between the two ends. CDR3 loop: CASSLARGITDTQYF. The CDR3 bases are TGCGCCAGCAGCTTGGCCAGGGGAATCACAGATACGCAGTATTTT.

This chain uses TRBV27 with TRBJ1-5; D might be TRBD1 (6 bases). Trimming removed 6 bases at V and 0 bases at J, with 18 bases between. Germline CDR1 MNHEY, CDR2 SMNVEV (reference sequence). The CDR3 spans 17 residues. The CDR3 region has the DNA TGTGCCAGCAGCTATTCCGGGACAACTCATAGCAATCAGCCCCAGCATTTT. Translated: CASSYSGTTHSNQPQHF.

The chain joins TRBV24-1 to TRBJ1-2; D possibly corresponds to TRBD1 (5 bases). V gave up 2 bases and J gave up 6 bases, with 12 bases separating them. Germline values: CDR1 KGHDR, CDR2 SFDVKD. The CDR3 consists of 14 residues. The CDR3 loop is CATSDWGRDNGYTF. The CDR3 bases are TGTGCCACCAGTGATTGGGGCAGGGATAATGGCTACACCTTC.

The gene calls are TRBV5-5 and TRBJ2-4; possible D gene TRBD1, 6 bases. The germline gives CDR1 SGHKS, CDR2 YYEKEE (reference sequence). CDR3 length: 13 amino acids. V dropped 5 bases and J dropped 5 bases, with 11 bases sitting between them. CDR3 in DNA: TGTGCCAGCAGTTCAGGGGCTGAAAACATTCAGTACTTC. Translating gives CASSSGAENIQYF. Combining the CDR3 with reference TRBV5-5 and TRBJ2-4 gives the whole variable domain DAGVTQSPTHLIKTRGQQVTLRCSPISGHKSVSWYQQVLGQGPQFIFQYYEKEERGRGNFPDRFSARQFPNYSSELNVNALLLGDSALYLCASSSGAENIQYFGAGTRLSVL.

This clonotype was detected only a few times. The chain has TRBV30 and TRBJ1-6; 9 positions match TRBD1. CDR1 is GTSNPN and CDR2 is SVGIG in the germline V gene (reference sequence). There are 16 residues in the CDR3. The J segment lost 9 bases and the V segment lost 2 bases, leaving 11 bases of the junction unmatched. The CDR3 loop is CAWSRSIGTGISPLHF. The DNA for the CDR3 is TGTGCCTGGAGTAGGTCAATAGGGACAGGGATTTCACCCCTCCACTTT.

The DNA of the CDR3 is TGCAGCGTTCCACCCCTTAATACAGAGACCCAGTACTTC. The encoded protein is CSVPPLNTETQYF. V usage is TRBV29-1 and J usage is TRBJ2-5; D is uncertain. The V gene's germline CDR1 is SQVTM and CDR2 ANQGSEA. The CDR3 has 13 amino acids. The germline V and J ends were trimmed by 5 bases and 4 bases, with 14 bases remaining between them.

This clonotype has a handful of counts. This rearrangement joins TRBV19 to TRBJ2-4, with D maybe TRBD1 (6 bases). CDR3 length: 14 amino acids. Germline CDR1 reads LNHDA; CDR2 reads SQIVND (reference sequence). Deletions cut 3 bases from V and 7 bases from J, with 13 bases between. As DNA, the CDR3 is TGTGCCAGTAGTATCGGGGTTAGGGGGAACATTCAGTACTTC. It yields the protein CASSIGVRGNIQYF.

V and J are TRBV5-1 and TRBJ2-7; D may correspond to TRBD1 or TRBD2 (5 bases each). CDR1 and CDR2 from the germline V gene are SGHRS and YFSETQ. CDR3 length equals 16 residues. The V and J ends lost 0 bases and 2 bases respectively, with 15 bases between them. The CDR3 DNA follows: TGCGCCAGCAGCTTGGACCTGGGACCGGCGACCTACGAGCAGTACTTC. Protein: CASSLDLGPATYEQYF.